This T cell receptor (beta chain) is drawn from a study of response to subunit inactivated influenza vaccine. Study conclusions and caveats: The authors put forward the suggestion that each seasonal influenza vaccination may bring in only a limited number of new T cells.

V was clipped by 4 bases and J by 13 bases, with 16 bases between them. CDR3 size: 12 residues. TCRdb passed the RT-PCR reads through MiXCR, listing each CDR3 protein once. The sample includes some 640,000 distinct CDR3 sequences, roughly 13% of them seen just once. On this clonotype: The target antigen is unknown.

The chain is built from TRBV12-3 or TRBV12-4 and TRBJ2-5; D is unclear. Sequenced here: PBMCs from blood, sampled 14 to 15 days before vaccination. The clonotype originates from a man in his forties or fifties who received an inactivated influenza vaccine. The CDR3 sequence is CASSSTPWKSYF. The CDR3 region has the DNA TGTGCCAGCAGTTCGACTCCCTGGAAATCGTACTTC.